This is a list of T cell receptor beta chains from one sample in a study of T cells in Graves' hyperthyroidism and ophthalmopathy. TCRdb recomputed calls from the multiplex PCR reads with MiXCR, one row per CDR3 protein. This sample has fewer than 850,000 distinct CDR3 sequences, with roughly 17% found just once. Sequenced material: blood. Receptors were obtained from a man in his forties or fifties with Graves' hyperthyroidism. The CDR3 runs from the conserved cysteine through the conserved F or W. The order of the fields is V gene, CDR3 length, clone size, J gene, D gene, CDR3 protein, CDR3 DNA. The D gene is left open where the match is weak. Size is omitted from some rows. Given values are once, few, many or a class for expanded clones.

v_call: TRBV3-1
cdr3_length: 15
clone_size: few
j_call: TRBJ1-5
d_call: TRBD1
cdr3_aa: CASSGQGFGNQPQHF
cdr3_nt: TGTGCCAGCAGCGGACAGGGATTTGGCAATCAGCCCCAGCATTTT

v_call: TRBV28
cdr3_length: 16
clone_size: NA
j_call: TRBJ1-4
d_call: NA
cdr3_aa: CASRSLTVLARLELFF
cdr3_nt: TGTGCCAGCAGATCCTTGACGGTTCTTGCGCGTCTGGAACTGTTTTTT

v_call: TRBV13
cdr3_length: 12
clone_size: NA
j_call: TRBJ2-7
d_call: NA
cdr3_aa: CASSGGRYEQYF
cdr3_nt: TGTGCCAGCAGCGGTGGGCGTTACGAGCAGTACTTC

v_call: TRBV11-2
cdr3_length: 19
clone_size: few
j_call: TRBJ2-2
d_call: TRBD2
cdr3_aa: CASSLAVLAGVLNTGELFF
cdr3_nt: TGTGCCAGCAGCTTAGCGGTACTAGCGGGAGTATTGAACACCGGGGAGCTGTTTTTT

v_call: TRBV27
cdr3_length: 14
clone_size: many
j_call: TRBJ2-7
d_call: NA
cdr3_aa: CASSFRGSSYEQYF
cdr3_nt: TGTGCCAGCAGTTTTCGGGGTAGCTCCTACGAGCAGTACTTC

v_call: TRBV19
cdr3_length: 16
clone_size: NA
j_call: TRBJ1-5
d_call: TRBD1
cdr3_aa: CANSIGGQGGNQPQHF
cdr3_nt: TGTGCCAATAGTATAGGCGGACAGGGTGGAAATCAGCCCCAGCATTTT

v_call: TRBV6-1
cdr3_length: 13
clone_size: many
j_call: TRBJ1-2
d_call: TRBD1
cdr3_aa: CASSESGGGGYTF
cdr3_nt: TGTGCCAGCAGTGAATCAGGGGGCGGCGGCTACACCTTC

v_call: TRBV3-1
cdr3_length: 16
clone_size: few
j_call: TRBJ2-1
d_call: TRBD2
cdr3_aa: CASSQRTSPTYNEQFF
cdr3_nt: TGTGCCAGCAGCCAACGGACTAGCCCAACGTACAATGAGCAGTTCTTC

v_call: TRBV9
cdr3_length: 15
clone_size: NA
j_call: TRBJ1-2
d_call: NA
cdr3_aa: CASSVGTDPNYGYTF
cdr3_nt: TGTGCCAGCAGCGTAGGGACAGACCCCAACTATGGCTACACCTTC

v_call: TRBV7-2
cdr3_length: 13
clone_size: many
j_call: TRBJ2-5
d_call: NA
cdr3_aa: CASSRGGPETQYF
cdr3_nt: TGTGCCAGCAGCCGCGGCGGACCCGAGACCCAGTACTTC

v_call: TRBV15
cdr3_length: 17
clone_size: few
j_call: TRBJ2-5
d_call: TRBD1
cdr3_aa: CATSRGPGTGRGETQYF
cdr3_nt: TGTGCCACCAGCAGAGGACCCGGGACAGGGAGGGGGGAGACCCAGTACTTC

v_call: TRBV5-1
cdr3_length: 13
clone_size: many
j_call: TRBJ1-1
d_call: TRBD1
cdr3_aa: CASSLGQGIEAFF
cdr3_nt: TGCGCCAGCAGCTTGGGACAGGGGATTGAAGCTTTCTTT

v_call: TRBV29-1
cdr3_length: 15
clone_size: few
j_call: TRBJ2-7
d_call: NA
cdr3_aa: CSVEDLLGWFDEQYF
cdr3_nt: TGCAGCGTTGAAGACCTACTAGGGTGGTTCGACGAGCAGTACTTC

v_call: TRBV7-2
cdr3_length: 15
clone_size: many
j_call: TRBJ2-3
d_call: TRBD2
cdr3_aa: CASSLTGTTTDTQYF
cdr3_nt: TGTGCCAGCAGCTTAACCGGGACTACCACAGATACGCAGTATTTT

v_call: TRBV10-1
cdr3_length: 18
clone_size: many
j_call: TRBJ2-1
d_call: TRBD2
cdr3_aa: CASSDVGLAGVNTNEQFF
cdr3_nt: TGCGCCAGCAGTGATGTGGGACTAGCGGGAGTTAATACGAATGAGCAGTTCTTC

v_call: TRBV5-5
cdr3_length: 14
clone_size: few
j_call: TRBJ2-1
d_call: TRBD2
cdr3_aa: CASQLAGTYNEQFF
cdr3_nt: TGTGCCAGCCAACTAGCGGGGACTTACAATGAGCAGTTCTTC

v_call: TRBV30
cdr3_length: 17
clone_size: many
j_call: TRBJ2-5
d_call: NA
cdr3_aa: CAWSVPGRRPDQETQYF
cdr3_nt: TGTGCCTGGAGTGTACCGGGGCGGAGACCCGACCAAGAGACCCAGTACTTC

v_call: TRBV3-1
cdr3_length: 16
clone_size: few
j_call: TRBJ2-2
d_call: NA
cdr3_aa: CASSPDTLEGPGELFF
cdr3_nt: TGTGCCAGCAGCCCAGACACCCTTGAAGGGCCCGGGGAGCTGTTTTTT

v_call: TRBV12-3/TRBV12-4
cdr3_length: 13
clone_size: many
j_call: TRBJ2-3
d_call: NA
cdr3_aa: CASSRSTVLAQYF
cdr3_nt: TGTGCCAGCAGTCGATCGACAGTGTTGGCCCAGTATTTT

v_call: TRBV12-5
cdr3_length: 17
clone_size: few
j_call: TRBJ2-7
d_call: TRBD2
cdr3_aa: CASGGLLTSGGQWEQYF
cdr3_nt: TGTGCTAGTGGGGGCCTCCTCACTAGCGGGGGCCAGTGGGAGCAGTACTTC

v_call: TRBV27
cdr3_length: 16
clone_size: NA
j_call: TRBJ1-5
d_call: NA
cdr3_aa: CASSTTGAGGNQPQHF
cdr3_nt: TGTGCCAGCAGTACCACCGGGGCGGGGGGCAATCAGCCCCAGCATTTT

v_call: TRBV10-3
cdr3_length: 14
clone_size: many
j_call: TRBJ2-7
d_call: TRBD2
cdr3_aa: CAIRVSGRPYEQYF
cdr3_nt: TGTGCCATCAGGGTTAGCGGGAGACCCTACGAGCAGTACTTC

v_call: TRBV5-1
cdr3_length: 17
clone_size: many
j_call: TRBJ2-3
d_call: TRBD2
cdr3_aa: CASSWTGAGDHTDTQYF
cdr3_nt: TGCGCCAGCAGCTGGACCGGGGCGGGAGATCACACAGATACGCAGTATTTT

v_call: TRBV18
cdr3_length: 14
clone_size: many
j_call: TRBJ1-5
d_call: NA
cdr3_aa: CASSLADRNQPQHF
cdr3_nt: TGTGCCAGCTCACTCGCCGACAGAAATCAGCCCCAGCATTTT

v_call: TRBV18
cdr3_length: 14
clone_size: NA
j_call: TRBJ2-3
d_call: NA
cdr3_aa: CASSLRANTDTQYF
cdr3_nt: TGTGCCAGCTCACTCCGGGCTAACACAGATACGCAGTATTTT

v_call: TRBV7-9
cdr3_length: 14
clone_size: many
j_call: TRBJ2-5
d_call: TRBD1
cdr3_aa: CASNTGGLQETQYF
cdr3_nt: TGTGCCAGCAACACAGGGGGCCTCCAAGAGACCCAGTACTTC

v_call: TRBV7-6
cdr3_length: 16
clone_size: many
j_call: TRBJ2-3
d_call: NA
cdr3_aa: CASSPTRLGATDTQYF
cdr3_nt: TGTGCCAGCAGCCCTACCAGACTAGGCGCCACAGATACGCAGTATTTT

v_call: TRBV7-3
cdr3_length: 16
clone_size: NA
j_call: TRBJ2-5
d_call: NA
cdr3_aa: CASSLWGRNPQETQYF
cdr3_nt: TGTGCCAGCAGCTTATGGGGACGAAACCCTCAAGAGACCCAGTACTTC

v_call: TRBV6-6
cdr3_length: 14
clone_size: many
j_call: TRBJ1-2
d_call: TRBD1
cdr3_aa: CASSYGGQGNGYTF
cdr3_nt: TGTGCCAGCAGTTACGGGGGACAGGGGAATGGCTACACCTTC

v_call: TRBV27
cdr3_length: 12
clone_size: many
j_call: TRBJ2-1
d_call: NA
cdr3_aa: CASSAGYNEQFF
cdr3_nt: TGTGCCAGTTCGGCAGGCTACAATGAGCAGTTCTTC

v_call: TRBV27
cdr3_length: 14
clone_size: NA
j_call: TRBJ1-4
d_call: NA
cdr3_aa: CASSLRYPGEKLFF
cdr3_nt: TGTGCCAGCAGTTTAAGGTATCCGGGAGAAAAACTGTTTTTT

v_call: TRBV19
cdr3_length: 11
clone_size: many
j_call: TRBJ1-5
d_call: NA
cdr3_aa: CARQGNQPQHF
cdr3_nt: TGTGCCAGGCAGGGGAACCAGCCCCAGCATTTT

v_call: TRBV27
cdr3_length: 12
clone_size: few
j_call: TRBJ2-7
d_call: NA
cdr3_aa: CASKGNHYEQYF
cdr3_nt: TGTGCCAGCAAAGGAAACCACTACGAGCAGTACTTC

v_call: TRBV2
cdr3_length: 15
clone_size: many
j_call: TRBJ2-5
d_call: TRBD2
cdr3_aa: CASSWGGGGQETQYF
cdr3_nt: TGTGCCAGCAGTTGGGGGGGGGGAGGTCAAGAGACCCAGTACTTC

v_call: TRBV2
cdr3_length: 13
clone_size: many
j_call: TRBJ1-2
d_call: TRBD1
cdr3_aa: CASRGTVNYGYTF
cdr3_nt: TGTGCCAGCAGGGGGACAGTTAACTATGGCTACACCTTC

v_call: TRBV2
cdr3_length: 11
clone_size: NA
j_call: TRBJ2-1
d_call: TRBD1
cdr3_aa: CASQPRGLQFF
cdr3_nt: TGTGCCAGCCAACCGAGGGGGCTGCAGTTCTTC